Listed here are 17 T cell receptor beta chains from one sample, sequenced in a study of T cell responses to AZD1222 COVID-19 vaccine (dated by TCRdb to the early 2020s). In the paper's terms, the time point label means: about 28 days (+/-7) after the second vaccine dose. The library was built by means of the immunoSEQ multiplex PCR assay. TCRdb limited this immuneACCESS table to in-frame rearrangements with V and J called. A share of clones is missing; checked studies link under half to unresolved V genes, and the rest is unexplained. Present in this sample are around 110,000 clones, about 90% of which were seen just once. 1.6% of the sample is taken by the ten largest. Here the sequenced sample was peripheral blood, taken 28 days after the second AZD1222 dose. The receptors come from an adult who received the AZD1222 COVID-19 vaccine.

This rearrangement joins TRBV6-4 to TRBJ1-2; 7 nucleotides agree with TRBD1. The CDR3 extends over 14 amino acids. Per the germline V gene, CDR1 is MRHNA and CDR2 is SNTAGT. The V gene end was trimmed by 5 bases and the J gene end by 5 bases; junction bases not matched to a gene: 8. CDR3 coding DNA: TGTGCCAGCAGTCCCACAGGGGCGACGTATGGCTACACCTTC. This encodes CASSPTGATYGYTF.

This chain links TRBV2 with TRBJ1-1; D gene uncertain. This CDR3 comprises 13 residues. Between the trimmed V and J ends, which lost 10 bases and 1 base, there was a span of 13 bases. CDR1 and CDR2 (germline): SNHLY, FYNNEI. The CDR3 DNA reads TGTGCCACCAAGGTGGAGGCGAACACTGAAGCTTTCTTT. It encodes CATKVEANTEAFF.

V is TRBV2 and J is TRBJ1-4; TRBD1 might be the D (5 bases). The CDR3 has 14 residues. Germline V gene data show CDR1 as SNHLY and CDR2 as FYNNEI. Trimming stripped 5 bases from V and 8 bases from J, with 15 bases between. CDR3 sequence reads: CASSSQGGGEKLFF. The CDR3 coding sequence is TGTGCCAGCAGTTCTCAGGGTGGTGGAGAAAAACTGTTTTTT.

The rearrangement links TRBV7-9 to TRBJ1-4; D is uncertain. This CDR3 spans 15 amino acids. Germline V gene sequence: CDR1 SEHNR, CDR2 FQNEAQ (reference sequence). Trimming left V 1 base short and J 0 bases short, with 6 bases between. The CDR3 DNA is TGTGCCAGCAGCTTAGTGGCCGCAACTAATGAAAAACTGTTTTTT. This gives the protein CASSLVAATNEKLFF.

J is TRBJ2-1 and V is TRBV4-2; D remains unclear. CDR1 is LGHNA, CDR2 YNFKEQ, per germline. The germline V and J ends were trimmed by 0 bases and 3 bases, with 9 bases remaining between them. The CDR3 is 15 residues long. CDR3 bases: TGTGCCAGCAGCCAAGATCCCCAGTTCTACAATGAGCAGTTCTTC. Its translation: CASSQDPQFYNEQFF.

V gene TRBV28 combines with J gene TRBJ1-6; the D gene is possibly TRBD1 (5 bases). This CDR3 has 15 residues. Between the trimmed V and J ends, which lost 5 bases and 4 bases, there was a span of 12 bases. CDR1 MDHEN and CDR2 SYDVKM come from the germline V gene. CDR3 nucleotide sequence: TGTGCCAGCAGTCTTCCAGGGATGTATAATTCACCCCTCCACTTT. This gives the protein CASSLPGMYNSPLHF.

In this sample, this clone turned up once. For the CDR3, the DNA is TGTGCCAGCAGTTCAACAGGGGGCCAGGGAAACACCATATATTTT. The encoded protein is CASSSTGGQGNTIYF. The J gene is TRBJ1-3, the V gene TRBV27; 9 nucleotides agree with TRBD1. Germline lookup yields CDR1 MNHEY and CDR2 SMNVEV (reference sequence). CDR3 size: 15 residues. With 4 bases clipped from V and 4 bases from J, the junction kept 5 bases outside the gene matches.

This chain links TRBV18 with TRBJ2-1; TRBD2 matches 11 bases. Trimming took 3 bases from V and 4 from J; bases not matched to a gene: 8. CDR3 length equals 17 residues. Germline values: CDR1 KGHSH, CDR2 LQKENI. The chain's CDR3 is CASSPTTGTSGYNEQFF. The CDR3 DNA sequence: TGTGCCAGCTCACCCACTACCGGGACTAGCGGATACAATGAGCAGTTCTTC.

In this sample, this clone turned up once. This rearrangement joins TRBV7-2 to TRBJ2-5, with TRBD1 as a possible D gene (6 bases). Trimming stripped 3 bases from V and 3 bases from J, with 11 bases between. The germline V gene encodes CDR1 SGHTA and CDR2 FQGNSA. The CDR3 length is 14 residues. The CDR3: CASSLVTGEETQYF. The CDR3 bases are TGTGCCAGCAGCTTGGTGACAGGCGAAGAGACCCAGTACTTC.

The CDR3 DNA is TGTGCCACCAGCAGATACCCCAAGGAGAGAGGAGTCGGGTACGAGCAGTACTTC. It yields the protein CATSRYPKERGVGYEQYF. V and J are TRBV15 and TRBJ2-7; D is undetermined. Germline CDR1 reads LNHNV; CDR2 reads YYDKDF (reference sequence). The CDR3 is 18 amino acids. Trimming took off 2 bases at V and 4 bases at J, with 24 bases between the two ends.

The chain has TRBV6-4 and TRBJ2-3; D is perhaps TRBD2 (6 bases). This CDR3 region has 15 residues. Trimming took off 0 bases at V and 5 bases at J, with 12 bases between the two ends. Germline V CDR1 and CDR2: MRHNA, SNTAGT. CDR3 region: CASSDSAGTLDTQYF. CDR3 bases: TGTGCCAGCAGTGACTCTGCCGGGACTCTAGATACGCAGTATTTT.

This rearrangement joins TRBV6-5 to TRBJ2-1; possible D gene TRBD2, 6 bases. V lost 10 bases and J 8 bases, leaving 18 bases between the germline ends. The germline gives CDR1 MNHEY, CDR2 SVGAGI. This CDR3 is 13 amino acids long. DNA of the CDR3: TGTGCCACCTCTATACTAGCTTCCCATGAGCAGTTCTTC. It is translated as CATSILASHEQFF.

This chain joins TRBV7-9 and TRBJ1-1, with D tentatively TRBD1 (6 bases). Germline loops: CDR1 SEHNR, CDR2 FQNEAQ (reference sequence). This CDR3 comprises 15 residues. V was trimmed by 5 bases and J by 4 bases, leaving 17 bases between them. This chain's CDR3 is CASSPLGRGGTEAFF. CDR3 DNA sequence: TGTGCCAGCAGCCCATTGGGCCGAGGGGGCACTGAAGCTTTCTTT.

The V and J genes are TRBV6-1 and TRBJ1-2; TRBD1 matches 7 bases. Germline V gives CDR1 MNHNS, CDR2 SASEGT. Unmatched junction bases numbered 2, after V lost 1 base and J lost 0 bases. CDR3 length equals 15 residues. The CDR3 loop reads CASSEGQGPNYGYTF. The CDR3 bases are TGTGCCAGCAGTGAAGGACAGGGACCTAACTATGGCTACACCTTC.

This chain joins TRBV7-3 and TRBJ2-2; 7 bases agree with TRBD1. J gave up 0 bases and V 1 base, and 2 bases lay outside the gene matches. Per the germline V gene, CDR1 is SGHTA and CDR2 is FQGTGA. The CDR3 contains 16 residues. CDR3 loop: CASSLMRGPNTGELFF. DNA of the CDR3: TGTGCCAGCAGCTTAATGAGGGGGCCGAACACCGGGGAGCTGTTTTTT. The complete variable domain, with remaining parts taken from reference TRBV7-3 and TRBJ2-2, reads GAGVSQTPSNKVTEKGKYVELRCDPISGHTALYWYRQSLGQGPEFLIYFQGTGAADDSGLPNDRFFAVRPEGSVSTLKIQRTERGDSAVYLCASSLMRGPNTGELFFGEGSRLTVL.

This chain uses TRBV5-1 with TRBJ2-7; 9 bases align to TRBD1. The germline gives CDR1 SGHRS, CDR2 YFSETQ. The CDR3 length is 15 residues. The ends lost 5 bases at V and 6 bases at J; junction bases unmatched: 12. The CDR3 protein is CASREPDRGGSEQYF. Here the CDR3 DNA reads TGCGCCAGCAGGGAACCGGACAGGGGTGGGAGCGAGCAGTACTTC.

V and J are TRBV28 and TRBJ1-1; 7 nucleotides match TRBD1. The CDR3 length is 14 residues. CDR1 is MDHEN and CDR2 is SYDVKM in the germline V gene. V lost 10 bases and J lost 11; bases outside the gene matches: 19. DNA of the CDR3: TGTGCCATCACAGGGAACAGGGGAAGGAGAGGGGCTTTCTTT. This translates into CAITGNRGRRGAFF.